A selection of T cell receptor beta chains follows, all from one sample in a study of blood T cell repertoires in COVID-19. Only in-frame clones appear in the TCRdb table, and some are missing; sequencing was by immunoSEQ multiplex PCR. The repertoire includes roughly 280,000 clones, approximately 86% of them detected once, and about 8.8% sits in the top ten. The sample comprised peripheral blood. The receptors shown here come from a man in his forties with active or convalescent COVID-19. The CDR3 runs from the conserved cysteine through the conserved F or W. A D gene is named only where the DNA matches it firmly. A clone size is listed for some rows: how often the clone was seen (once, few, many), or a class if it is expanded.

D	size	V	J	CDR3	DNA
TRBD2	.	TRBV29-1	TRBJ2-1	CSVAQGLSYNEQFF	TGCAGCGTTGCGCAGGGACTATCCTACAATGAGCAGTTCTTC
.	.	TRBV6-1	TRBJ1-5	CASSDGGQPQHF	TGTGCCAGCAGTGATGGGGGCCAGCCCCAGCATTTT
.	.	TRBV19	TRBJ2-3	CASRPGSTDTQYF	TGTGCCAGTAGGCCGGGGAGCACAGATACGCAGTATTTT
.	.	TRBV5-4	TRBJ2-5	CASSLDGGGAETQYF	TGTGCCAGCAGCTTGGATGGTGGGGGGGCAGAGACCCAGTACTTC
TRBD2	.	TRBV6-5	TRBJ2-1	CASSQLAGVHNEQFF	TGTGCCAGCAGCCAGCTAGCGGGAGTACATAATGAGCAGTTCTTC
TRBD2	once	TRBV7-3	TRBJ2-1	CASSSLAGSSYNEQFF	TGTGCCAGCAGCTCCTTAGCGGGGAGCTCCTACAATGAGCAGTTCTTC
TRBD1	.	TRBV5-1	TRBJ1-1	CASSLEGTGVNTEAFF	TGCGCCAGCAGCTTGGAAGGGACAGGGGTGAACACTGAAGCTTTCTTT
.	once	TRBV5-1	TRBJ1-1	CASSLAIAAGGFNGEAFF	TGCGCCAGCAGCTTGGCCATCGCAGCGGGGGGGTTTAACGGTGAAGCTTTCTTT
TRBD2	many	TRBV6-1	TRBJ2-7	CASSVRRGEGPYEQYF	TGTGCCAGCAGTGTAAGACGAGGGGAGGGCCCCTACGAGCAGTACTTC
.	.	TRBV6-5	TRBJ1-5	CASTGVGIQPQHF	TGTGCCAGCACCGGGGTGGGGATCCAGCCCCAGCATTTT
TRBD2	.	TRBV5-1	TRBJ2-1	CASSFDTSGMTDEQFF	TGCGCCAGCAGCTTCGATACTAGCGGGATGACCGATGAGCAGTTCTTC
TRBD1	.	TRBV7-3	TRBJ2-2	CASSVAHRGQNGELFF	TGTGCCAGCAGCGTAGCCCACAGGGGGCAAAACGGGGAGCTGTTTTTT
.	once	TRBV24-1	TRBJ1-1	CATSSDRNTEAFF	TGTGCCACCAGTTCAGACAGAAACACTGAAGCTTTCTTT
.	.	TRBV15	TRBJ1-5	CATSREVDQPQHF	TGTGCCACCAGCAGAGAAGTAGATCAGCCCCAGCATTTT
TRBD2	once	TRBV12-3/TRBV12-4	TRBJ2-7	CASTSGSTYEQYF	TGTGCCAGCACTAGCGGGAGTACCTACGAGCAGTACTTC
.	.	TRBV27	TRBJ2-5	CASATGRALGTQYF	TGTGCCAGCGCCACAGGACGGGCCTTGGGGACCCAGTACTTC
TRBD1	.	TRBV5-1	TRBJ2-7	CASRTGQETYEQYF	TGCGCCAGCAGGACGGGACAGGAAACCTACGAGCAGTACTTC
.	.	TRBV20-1	TRBJ1-1	CSASFGTLNTEAFF	TGCAGTGCTAGTTTCGGGACATTGAACACTGAAGCTTTCTTT
.	.	TRBV6-5	TRBJ2-7	CASSYSKAGWYF	TGTGCCAGCAGTTACTCGAAGGCAGGCTGGTACTTC
.	.	TRBV7-3	TRBJ1-6	CASSLFTNSPLHF	TGTGCCAGCAGCTTGTTCACAAATTCACCCCTCCACTTT
TRBD2	.	TRBV5-1	TRBJ2-3	CASTLAGVRTDTQYF	TGCGCCAGCACCTTAGCGGGAGTGAGGACAGATACGCAGTATTTT
TRBD1	.	TRBV5-1	TRBJ1-5	CASSLGTGGSNQPQHF	TGCGCCAGCAGCTTGGGTACAGGGGGGAGCAATCAGCCCCAGCATTTT
TRBD2	.	TRBV11-3	TRBJ2-1	CASSHLPGLNNEQFF	TGTGCCAGCAGTCACCTCCCGGGACTAAACAATGAGCAGTTCTTC
TRBD2	.	TRBV7-3	TRBJ2-3	CASSQGGGRWPADTQYF	TGTGCCAGCAGCCAAGGCGGGGGGCGATGGCCGGCAGATACGCAGTATTTT
.	.	TRBV7-2	TRBJ1-2	CASSLARGAHGYTF	TGTGCCAGCAGCTTAGCGCGGGGGGCTCATGGCTACACCTTC
TRBD1	.	TRBV7-9	TRBJ1-1	CASSPSRGGMNTEAFF	TGTGCCAGCAGCCCGAGTCGAGGGGGCATGAACACTGAAGCTTTCTTT
TRBD2	few	TRBV4-2	TRBJ2-1	CASSQEAGLAGGATYNEQFF	TGTGCCAGCAGCCAAGAAGCGGGACTAGCGGGCGGGGCCACCTACAATGAGCAGTTCTTC
TRBD2	.	TRBV5-1	TRBJ2-2	CASSLSGRGVTGELFF	TGCGCCAGCAGCTTAAGCGGCCGGGGGGTCACCGGGGAGCTGTTTTTT
.	.	TRBV9	TRBJ1-3	CASSAGVDTIYF	TGTGCCAGCAGCGCAGGGGTAGACACCATATATTTT
TRBD1	.	TRBV27	TRBJ1-1	CASRPRQGVTEAFF	TGTGCCAGCAGACCAAGACAGGGCGTGACTGAAGCTTTCTTT
TRBD2	.	TRBV23-1	TRBJ2-1	CASNTGTSGNNEQFF	TGCGCCAGCAATACCGGAACTAGCGGCAACAATGAGCAGTTCTTC